This T cell receptor (beta chain) was sequenced for a study of blood T cell repertoires in COVID-19. Study information: Italy, Spain and the United States were the sources of the convalescent and acute COVID-19 samples. Sample material is recorded as cDNA or gDNA derived from T cells, B-cell-depleted T cells, or PBMCs.

Original methodology: Researchers report that nucleated cell counts were estimated from reference gene primer amplification. Sequencing used immunoSEQ multiplex PCR; TCRdb keeps in-frame clones, though not all of them. V and J calls and clone size come straight from that table; D and trimming were deduced from the DNA. The table includes fewer than 85,000 clones, about 70% detected once. In germline, CDR1 is LNHDA, CDR2 SQIVND (reference sequence). CDR3 length: 15 residues. The J segment lost 5 bases and the V segment lost 7 bases, leaving 10 bases of the junction unmatched. The gene calls are TRBV19 and TRBJ2-2; 7 bases match TRBD1. This TCR came from a man between 60 and 75 years old with acute or convalescent COVID-19. Sequencing was carried out using peripheral blood. The CDR3 region is CASTPRGTATGELFF. In nucleotides, the CDR3 is TGTGCCAGTACCCCACGAGGGACAGCAACCGGGGAGCTGTTTTTT.